Described below is a single TCR beta chain sequence and its context. The antigen remains unidentified. J lost 7 bases, V lost 5 bases, and 6 bases had no gene match. The CDR3 has 14 amino acids. Per germline, CDR1 SNHLY and CDR2 FYNNEI. The sample originates from a study of cytomegalovirus exposure and HLA in healthy donors. Findings and caveats of the study: Reports showed the classifier diagnosing cytomegalovirus status with high specificity and sensitivity. According to the study, around 150 TCR beta chains were cytomegalovirus-associated.

Use of 60 Vbeta and 13 Jbeta primers characterized the PCR. The assay was immunoSEQ multiplex PCR, and TCRdb's table has in-frame clones only and misses some. The sample has about 97,000 clones, 63% seen once. The donors comprised healthy bone marrow donors. The chain recombines TRBV2 with TRBJ2-1; 9 bases map to TRBD2. Sequencing input: PBMCs. This sequence was found in a human donor in good health. The CDR3 bases are TGTGCCAGCAGTAGGACTAGCGTCGCGAATGAGCAGTTCTTC. Translating it yields CASSRTSVANEQFF.